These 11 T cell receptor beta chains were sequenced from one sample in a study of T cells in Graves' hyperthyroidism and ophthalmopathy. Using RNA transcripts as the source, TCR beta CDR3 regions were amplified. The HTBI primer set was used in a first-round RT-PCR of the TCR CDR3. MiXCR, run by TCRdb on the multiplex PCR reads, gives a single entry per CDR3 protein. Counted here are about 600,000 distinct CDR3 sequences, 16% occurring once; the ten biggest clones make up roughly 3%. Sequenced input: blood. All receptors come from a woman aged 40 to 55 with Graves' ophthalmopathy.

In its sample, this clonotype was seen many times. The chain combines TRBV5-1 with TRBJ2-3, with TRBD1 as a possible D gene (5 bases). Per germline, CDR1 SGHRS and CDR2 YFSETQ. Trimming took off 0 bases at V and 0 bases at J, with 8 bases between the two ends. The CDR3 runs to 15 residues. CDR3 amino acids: CASSLEDKSTDTQYF. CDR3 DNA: TGCGCCAGCAGCTTGGAGGACAAGAGCACAGATACGCAGTATTTT. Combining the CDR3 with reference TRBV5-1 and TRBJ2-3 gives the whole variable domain KAGVTQTPRYLIKTRGQQVTLSCSPISGHRSVSWYQQTPGQGLQFLFEYFSETQRNKGNFPGRFSGRQFSNSRSEMNVSTLELGDSALYLCASSLEDKSTDTQYFGPGTRLTVL.

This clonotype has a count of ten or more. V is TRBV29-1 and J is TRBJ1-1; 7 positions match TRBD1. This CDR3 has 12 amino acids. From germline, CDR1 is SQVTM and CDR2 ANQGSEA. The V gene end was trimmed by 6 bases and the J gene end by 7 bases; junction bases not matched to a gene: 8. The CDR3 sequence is CSVGQEQGEAFF. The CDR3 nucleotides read TGCAGCGTCGGACAGGAGCAAGGTGAAGCTTTCTTT.

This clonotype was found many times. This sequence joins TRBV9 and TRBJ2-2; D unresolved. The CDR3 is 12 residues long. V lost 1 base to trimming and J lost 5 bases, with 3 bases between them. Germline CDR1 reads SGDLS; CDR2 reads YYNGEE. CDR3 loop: CASSVSTGELFF. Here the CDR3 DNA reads TGTGCCAGCAGCGTATCAACCGGGGAGCTGTTTTTT. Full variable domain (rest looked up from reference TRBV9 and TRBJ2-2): DSGVTQTPKHLITATGQRVTLRCSPRSGDLSVYWYQQSLDQGLQFLIQYYNGEERAKGNILERFSAQQFPDLHSELNLSSLELGDSALYFCASSVSTGELFFGEGSRLTVL.

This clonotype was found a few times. The CDR3 DNA sequence: TGTGCCAGCAGTCAGGGGGTAGGAGGTACTGAAGCTTTCTTT. This sequence encodes CASSQGVGGTEAFF. V and J are TRBV16 and TRBJ1-1, with 7 bases identical to TRBD1. There are 14 residues in the CDR3. Per the germline V gene, CDR1 is KGHSY and CDR2 is FQNENV. V dropped 6 bases and J dropped 5; count of bases not matched to a gene: 9. The variable domain in full, completed from reference TRBV16 and TRBJ1-1, reads GEEVAQTPKHLVRGEGQKAKLYCAPIKGHSYVFWYQQVLKNEFKFLISFQNENVFDETGMPKERFSAKCLPNSPCSLEIQATKLEDSAVYFCASSQGVGGTEAFFGQGTRLTVV.

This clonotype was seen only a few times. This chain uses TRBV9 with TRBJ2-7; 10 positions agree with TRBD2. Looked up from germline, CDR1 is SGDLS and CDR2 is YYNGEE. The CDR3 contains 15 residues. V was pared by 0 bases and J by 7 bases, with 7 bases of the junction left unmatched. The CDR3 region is CASSVGLAGVWEQYF. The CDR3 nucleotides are TGTGCCAGCAGCGTAGGGCTAGCGGGAGTCTGGGAGCAGTACTTC.

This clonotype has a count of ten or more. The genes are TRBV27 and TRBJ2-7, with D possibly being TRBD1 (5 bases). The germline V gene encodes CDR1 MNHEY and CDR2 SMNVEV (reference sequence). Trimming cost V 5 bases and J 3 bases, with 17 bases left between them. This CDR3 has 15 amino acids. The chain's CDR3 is CASSGTSTGYYEQYF. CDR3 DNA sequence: TGTGCCAGCAGTGGTACTTCCACAGGCTACTACGAGCAGTACTTC.

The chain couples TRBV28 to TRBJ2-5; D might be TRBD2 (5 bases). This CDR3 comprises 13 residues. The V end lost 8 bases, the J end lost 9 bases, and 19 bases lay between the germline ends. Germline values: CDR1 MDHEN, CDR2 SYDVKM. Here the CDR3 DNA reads TGTGCCAGCGGGAGCTGGACGTCTGGGGCCCAGTACTTC. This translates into CASGSWTSGAQYF.

The CDR3 is CASSQDPSGGVDTQYF. The CDR3 coding sequence is TGTGCCAGCAGCCAAGATCCCAGCGGGGGGGTTGATACGCAGTATTTT. This rearrangement joins TRBV4-2 to TRBJ2-3; 10 nucleotides line up with TRBD2. The V segment lost 0 bases and the J segment 6 bases; nucleotides outside the gene matches: 6. CDR3 size: 16 residues. Germline V lookup: CDR1 LGHNA, CDR2 YNFKEQ.

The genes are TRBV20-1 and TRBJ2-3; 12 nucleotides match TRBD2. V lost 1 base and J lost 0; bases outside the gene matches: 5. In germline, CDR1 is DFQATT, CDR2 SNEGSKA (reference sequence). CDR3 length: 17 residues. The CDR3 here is CSARGLAGGLSTDTQYF. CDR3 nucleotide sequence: TGCAGTGCTAGAGGGCTAGCGGGGGGGCTCAGCACAGATACGCAGTATTTT.

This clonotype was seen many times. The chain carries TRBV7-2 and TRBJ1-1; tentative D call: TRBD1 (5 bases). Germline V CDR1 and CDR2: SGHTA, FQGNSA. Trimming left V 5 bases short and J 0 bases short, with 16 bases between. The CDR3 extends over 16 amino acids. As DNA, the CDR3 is TGTGCCAGCAGCCTAAGAGGACATGCGGTGAACACTGAAGCTTTCTTT. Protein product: CASSLRGHAVNTEAFF.

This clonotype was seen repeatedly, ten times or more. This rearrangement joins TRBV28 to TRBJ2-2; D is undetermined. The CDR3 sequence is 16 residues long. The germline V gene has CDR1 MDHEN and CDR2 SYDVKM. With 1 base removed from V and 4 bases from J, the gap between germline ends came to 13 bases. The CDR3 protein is CASSLFSTKGTGELFF. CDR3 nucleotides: TGTGCCAGCAGTTTATTTTCCACCAAGGGCACCGGGGAGCTGTTTTTT.